This entry features one T cell receptor beta chain sequence. This entry comes from a study of blood T cell repertoires in COVID-19. Study details: The samples span acute and convalescent COVID-19 from the United States, Italy and Spain. The cDNA or gDNA used as material had been derived from T cells, B-cell-depleted T cells, or PBMCs.

The V gene lost 1 base and the J gene lost 2 bases, with 18 bases spanning the gap. Germline loops: CDR1 SGHVS, CDR2 FQNEAQ. This CDR3 comprises 17 residues. Methods used by the authors: Quantification of nucleated cells was approximated via reference gene primer amplification. The table came from immunoSEQ multiplex PCR; TCRdb's copy has only in-frame clones and leaves some out. The V and J calls and clone size were taken over from that table, and D and trimming were inferred from the DNA. The sample lists some 70,000 clones, 86% occurring once. Sequencing was done on a sample of peripheral blood. The chain couples TRBV7-8 to TRBJ2-7; D perhaps matches TRBD2 (6 bases). This TCR was recovered from a man in his thirties or forties with acute or convalescent COVID-19. The CDR3, as DNA: TGTGCCAGCAGCTTAGGGAGGGTAGCGACCCTCACCTACGAGCAGTACTTC. As protein: CASSLGRVATLTYEQYF. The complete variable domain, with remaining parts taken from reference TRBV7-8 and TRBJ2-7, reads GAGVSQSPRYKVAKRGQDVALRCDPISGHVSLFWYQQALGQGPEFLTYFQNEAQLDKSGLPSDRFFAERPEGSVSTLKIQRTQQEDSAVYLCASSLGRVATLTYEQYFGPGTRLTVT.